This TCR beta chain was obtained from a study of long-term antiretroviral therapy in people with HIV. This clone has only one observation. Researchers report immunoSEQ v3.0 was run at survey level. The sequencing target was about 35,000-55,000 T-cell genomes per sample. Repertoires were generated with immunoSEQ multiplex PCR, while TCRdb's copy carries only in-frame clones and drops some. The data contain about 20,000 clones, approximately 86% of them singletons. CDR1 MNHEY and CDR2 SVGAGI come from the germline V gene. The CDR3 length is 11 residues. V lost 11 bases and J lost 2, with 9 bases in between.

This TCR was sampled from a man aged 60-69 years with HIV. The rearrangement joins TRBV6-5 to TRBJ2-5; D is uncertain. The starting material was unsorted PBMCs, obtained 1.3 years after starting antiretroviral therapy. This CDR3 reads CAARRQETQYF. CDR3 nucleotide sequence: TGTGCCGCTCGGCGTCAAGAGACCCAGTACTTC.